This TCR beta chain appears in the sequencing data of a study of T cell responses to AZD1222 COVID-19 vaccine. Study-level points and caveats: Mostly white British, mostly female donors; authors suggested clonal diversity may be underestimated.

A word on this clone: No antigen is known for it.

V lost 4 bases to trimming and J lost 4 bases, with 11 bases between them. The CDR3 has 14 residues. The germline V gene has CDR1 SGHRS and CDR2 YFSETQ. The assay was immunoSEQ multiplex PCR, and TCRdb's table has in-frame clones only and misses some. The sample contains 110,000 or so clones, around 90% of which appear only once. The TCR comes from an adult who received the MenACWY meningococcal vaccine as a control. The gene calls are TRBV5-1 and TRBJ2-2, with D possibly matching TRBD1 (6 bases). Sequences were derived from peripheral blood, sampled 28 days after the second dose of the MenACWY control vaccine. CDR3 residues: CASSSGGLTGELFF. The CDR3 DNA is TGCGCCAGCAGCAGTGGGGGCCTCACCGGGGAGCTGTTTTTT.